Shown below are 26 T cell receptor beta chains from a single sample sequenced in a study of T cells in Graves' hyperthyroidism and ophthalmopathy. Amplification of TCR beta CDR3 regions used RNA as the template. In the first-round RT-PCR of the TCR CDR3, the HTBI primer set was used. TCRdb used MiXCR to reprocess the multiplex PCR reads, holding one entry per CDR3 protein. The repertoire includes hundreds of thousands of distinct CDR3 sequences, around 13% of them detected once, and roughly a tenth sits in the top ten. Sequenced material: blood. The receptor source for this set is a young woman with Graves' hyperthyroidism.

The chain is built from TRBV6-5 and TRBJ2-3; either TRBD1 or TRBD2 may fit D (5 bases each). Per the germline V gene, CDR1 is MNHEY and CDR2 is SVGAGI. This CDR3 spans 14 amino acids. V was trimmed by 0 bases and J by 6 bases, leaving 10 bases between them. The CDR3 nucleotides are TGTGCCAGCAGTTACTCTGGGGGTGGGGATACGCAGTATTTT. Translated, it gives CASSYSGGGDTQYF.

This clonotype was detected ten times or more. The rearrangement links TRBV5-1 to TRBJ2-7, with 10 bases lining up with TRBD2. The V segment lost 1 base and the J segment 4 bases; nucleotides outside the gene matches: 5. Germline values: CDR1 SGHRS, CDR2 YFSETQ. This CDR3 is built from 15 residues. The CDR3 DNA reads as TGCGCCAGCAGCTTGTCTAGCGGGAGTCGGTACGAGCAGTACTTC. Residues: CASSLSSGSRYEQYF.

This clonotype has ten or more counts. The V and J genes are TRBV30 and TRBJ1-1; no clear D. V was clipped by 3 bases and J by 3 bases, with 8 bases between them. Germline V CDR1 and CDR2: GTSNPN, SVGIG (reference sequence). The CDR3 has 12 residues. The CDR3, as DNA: TGTGCCTGGAGGGCTGGGTACACTGAAGCTTTCTTT. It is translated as CAWRAGYTEAFF.

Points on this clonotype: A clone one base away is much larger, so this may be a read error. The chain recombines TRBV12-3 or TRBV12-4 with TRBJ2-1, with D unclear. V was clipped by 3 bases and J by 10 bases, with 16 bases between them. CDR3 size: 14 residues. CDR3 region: CASSFHPRSYEQFF. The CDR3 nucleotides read TGTGCCAGCAGTTTTCACCCCAGGTCCTACGAGCAGTTCTTC.

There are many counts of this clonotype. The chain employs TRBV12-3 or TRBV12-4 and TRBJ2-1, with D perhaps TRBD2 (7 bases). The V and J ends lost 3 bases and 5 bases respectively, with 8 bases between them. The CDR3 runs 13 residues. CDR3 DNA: TGTGCCAGCAGTTTGGGGGGGCACAATGAGCAGTTCTTC. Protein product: CASSLGGHNEQFF.

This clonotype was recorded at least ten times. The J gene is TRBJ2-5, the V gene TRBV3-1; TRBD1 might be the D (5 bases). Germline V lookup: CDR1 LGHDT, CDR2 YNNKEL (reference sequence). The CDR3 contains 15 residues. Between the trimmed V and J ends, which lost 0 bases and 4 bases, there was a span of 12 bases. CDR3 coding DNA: TGTGCCAGCAGCCAAGAAGGGGCGGAACTAGAGACCCAGTACTTC. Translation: CASSQEGAELETQYF.

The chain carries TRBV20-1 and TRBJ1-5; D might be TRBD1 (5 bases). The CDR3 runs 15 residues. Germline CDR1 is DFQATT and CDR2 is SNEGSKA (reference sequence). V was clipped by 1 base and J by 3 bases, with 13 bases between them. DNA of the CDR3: TGCAGTGCTAGAGTCCCGGACAAGTCCAATCAGCCCCAGCATTTT. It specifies CSARVPDKSNQPQHF.

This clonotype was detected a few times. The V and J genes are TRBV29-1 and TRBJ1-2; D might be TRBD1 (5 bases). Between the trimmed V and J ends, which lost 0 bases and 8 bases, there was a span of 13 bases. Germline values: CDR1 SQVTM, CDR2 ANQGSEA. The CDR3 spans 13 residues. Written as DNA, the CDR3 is TGCAGCGTTGAAGACGACAGTGGTGGCGGCTACACCTTC. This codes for CSVEDDSGGGYTF.

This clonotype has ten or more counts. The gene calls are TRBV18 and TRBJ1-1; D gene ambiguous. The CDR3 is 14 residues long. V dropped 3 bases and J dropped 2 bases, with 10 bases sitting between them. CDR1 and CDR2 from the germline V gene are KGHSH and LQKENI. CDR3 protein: CASSPLDGNTEAFF. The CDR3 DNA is TGTGCCAGCTCACCCTTGGACGGAAACACTGAAGCTTTCTTT.

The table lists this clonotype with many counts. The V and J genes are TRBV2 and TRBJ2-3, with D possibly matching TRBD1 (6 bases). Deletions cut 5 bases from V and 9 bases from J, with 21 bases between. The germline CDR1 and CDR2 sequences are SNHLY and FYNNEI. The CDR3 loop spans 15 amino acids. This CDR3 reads CASSRSWGPPRTQYF. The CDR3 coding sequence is TGTGCCAGCAGTCGGTCTTGGGGGCCTCCACGGACGCAGTATTTT.

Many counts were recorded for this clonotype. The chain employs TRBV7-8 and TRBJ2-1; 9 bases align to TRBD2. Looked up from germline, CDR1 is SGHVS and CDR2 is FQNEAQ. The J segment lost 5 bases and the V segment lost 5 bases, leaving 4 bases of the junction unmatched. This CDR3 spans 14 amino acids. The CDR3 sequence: CASSPSGGNNEQFF. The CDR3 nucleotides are TGTGCCAGCAGCCCGAGCGGGGGGAACAATGAGCAGTTCTTC.

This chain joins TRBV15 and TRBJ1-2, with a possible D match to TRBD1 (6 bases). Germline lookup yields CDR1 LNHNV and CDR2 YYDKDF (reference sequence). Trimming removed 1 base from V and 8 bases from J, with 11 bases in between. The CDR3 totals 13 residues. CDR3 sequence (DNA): TGTGCCACCAGCAGAGGACAGGCCGGGGGCTACACCTTC. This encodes CATSRGQAGGYTF. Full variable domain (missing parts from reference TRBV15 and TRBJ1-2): DAMVIQNPRYQVTQFGKPVTLSCSQTLNHNVMYWYQQKSSQAPKLLFHYYDKDFNNEADTPDNFQSRRPNTSFCFLDIRSPGLGDTAMYLCATSRGQAGGYTFGSGTRLTVV.

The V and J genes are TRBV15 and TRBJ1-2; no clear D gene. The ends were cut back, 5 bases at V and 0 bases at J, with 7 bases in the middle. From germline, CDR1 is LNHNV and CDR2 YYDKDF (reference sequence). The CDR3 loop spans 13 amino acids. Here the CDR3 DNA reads TGTGCCACCAGCCCGGGGTCTAACTATGGCTACACCTTC. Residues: CATSPGSNYGYTF.

The CDR3 here is CATGDRGLAGTQYF. In DNA form, the CDR3 reads TGTGCCACCGGGGACAGGGGATTGGCGGGCACGCAGTATTTT. V gene TRBV24-1 combines with J gene TRBJ2-3, with 10 bases identical to TRBD1. The CDR3 is made up of 14 amino acids. V lost 9 bases to trimming and J lost 9 bases; unmatched junction nucleotides: 11. Germline CDR1 reads KGHDR; CDR2 reads SFDVKD.

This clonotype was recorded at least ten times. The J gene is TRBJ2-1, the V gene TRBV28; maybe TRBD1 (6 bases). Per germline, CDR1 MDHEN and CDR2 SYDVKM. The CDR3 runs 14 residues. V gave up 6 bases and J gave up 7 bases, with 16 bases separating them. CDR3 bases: TGTGCCAGCAGGCTCAGGGGCCCGCTGAATGAGCAGTTCTTC. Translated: CASRLRGPLNEQFF. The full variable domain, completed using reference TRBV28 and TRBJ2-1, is DVKVTQSSRYLVKRTGEKVFLECVQDMDHENMFWYRQDPGLGLRLIYFSYDVKMKEKGDIPEGYSVSREKKERFSLILESASTNQTSMYLCASRLRGPLNEQFFGPGTRLTVL.

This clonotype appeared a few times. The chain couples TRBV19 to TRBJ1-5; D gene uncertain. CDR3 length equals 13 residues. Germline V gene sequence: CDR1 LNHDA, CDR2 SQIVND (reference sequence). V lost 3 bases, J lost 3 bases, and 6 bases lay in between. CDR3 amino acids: CASSIPPNQPQHF. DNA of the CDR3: TGTGCCAGTAGTATTCCGCCCAATCAGCCCCAGCATTTT.

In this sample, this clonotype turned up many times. The CDR3 region is CASSPLQTMTYNEQFF. CDR3 DNA sequence: TGTGCCAGCAGCCCATTACAGACCATGACCTACAATGAGCAGTTCTTC. The V and J genes are TRBV11-2 and TRBJ2-1; D uncertain. CDR1 SGHAT and CDR2 FQNNGV come from the germline V gene. The CDR3 has 16 residues. V was pared by 5 bases and J by 2 bases, with 16 bases between.

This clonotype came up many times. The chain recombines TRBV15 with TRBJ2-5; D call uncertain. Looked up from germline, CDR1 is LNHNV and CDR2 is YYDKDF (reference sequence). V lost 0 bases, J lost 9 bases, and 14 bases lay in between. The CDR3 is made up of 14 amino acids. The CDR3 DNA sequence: TGTGCCACCAGCAGAGATTTCAGTTCAGGCCCCCAGTACTTC. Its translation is CATSRDFSSGPQYF.

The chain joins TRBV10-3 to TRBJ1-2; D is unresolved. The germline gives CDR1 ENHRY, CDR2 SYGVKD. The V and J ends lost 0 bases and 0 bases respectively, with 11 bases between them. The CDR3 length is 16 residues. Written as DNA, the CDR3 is TGTGCCATCAGTGAGTCGAGTACAGCCTCTAACTATGGCTACACCTTC. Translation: CAISESSTASNYGYTF.

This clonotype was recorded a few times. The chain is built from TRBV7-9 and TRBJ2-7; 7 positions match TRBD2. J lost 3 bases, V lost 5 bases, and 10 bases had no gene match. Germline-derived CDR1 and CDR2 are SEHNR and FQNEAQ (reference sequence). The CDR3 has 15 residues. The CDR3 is CASSPSGPGGYEQYF. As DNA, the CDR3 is TGTGCCAGCAGCCCTTCTGGACCGGGGGGCTACGAGCAGTACTTC.

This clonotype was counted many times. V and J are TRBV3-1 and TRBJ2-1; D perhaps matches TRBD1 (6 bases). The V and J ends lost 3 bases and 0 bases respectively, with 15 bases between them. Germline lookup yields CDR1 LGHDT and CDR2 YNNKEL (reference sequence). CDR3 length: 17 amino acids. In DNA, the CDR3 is TGTGCCAGCAGCCAGGCTGGACAGCCCAGCTCCTACAATGAGCAGTTCTTC. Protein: CASSQAGQPSSYNEQFF.

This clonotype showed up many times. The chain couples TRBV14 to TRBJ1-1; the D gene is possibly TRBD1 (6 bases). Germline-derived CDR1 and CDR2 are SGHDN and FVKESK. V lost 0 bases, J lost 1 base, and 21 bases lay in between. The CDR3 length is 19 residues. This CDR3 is CASSQDRKWGPFWNTEAFF. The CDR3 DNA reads TGTGCCAGCAGCCAAGACCGGAAGTGGGGGCCCTTTTGGAACACTGAAGCTTTCTTT.

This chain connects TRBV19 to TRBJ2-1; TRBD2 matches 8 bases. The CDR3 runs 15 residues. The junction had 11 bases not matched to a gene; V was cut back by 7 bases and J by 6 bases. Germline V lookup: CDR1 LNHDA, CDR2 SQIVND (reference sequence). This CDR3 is CASTYSGKGSNEQFF. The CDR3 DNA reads TGTGCCAGTACCTATAGCGGGAAGGGATCCAATGAGCAGTTCTTC.

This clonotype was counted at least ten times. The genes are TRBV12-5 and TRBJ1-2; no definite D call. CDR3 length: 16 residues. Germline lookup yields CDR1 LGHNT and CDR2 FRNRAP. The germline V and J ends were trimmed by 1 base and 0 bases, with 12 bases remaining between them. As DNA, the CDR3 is TGTGCTAGTGGTTTGGACGTACTTACCCCTAACTATGGCTACACCTTC. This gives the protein CASGLDVLTPNYGYTF.

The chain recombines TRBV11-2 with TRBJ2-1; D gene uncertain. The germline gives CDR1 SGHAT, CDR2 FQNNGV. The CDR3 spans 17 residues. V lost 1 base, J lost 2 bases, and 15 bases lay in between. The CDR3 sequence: CASSLARLQRAYNEQFF. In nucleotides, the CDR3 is TGTGCCAGCAGCTTAGCCCGTCTCCAAAGAGCCTACAATGAGCAGTTCTTC.

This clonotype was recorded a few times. The CDR3 DNA sequence: TGTGCCAGCAGTGAAGCGCTAGGAGGGATCCAGCCCCAGCATTTT. Encoded protein: CASSEALGGIQPQHF. The V gene is TRBV2, the J gene TRBJ1-5; no definite D call. Trimming shortened V by 0 bases and J by 7 bases, and 13 bases separated the two germline ends. Germline values: CDR1 SNHLY, CDR2 FYNNEI. The CDR3 sequence is 15 residues long.